The T cell receptor (beta chain) described here comes from a study of glioma-infiltrating T cells. TCR alpha and beta CDR3 regions were amplified from RNA using iRepertoire nested multiplex PCR. One-step reverse transcription and amplification started from approximately 100-400 ng of tissue mRNA or PBMC total RNA. TCRdb re-called the multiplex PCR reads through MiXCR, storing one row per CDR3 protein. The repertoire includes about 5,700 distinct CDR3 sequences, nearly 45% of them detected once, and nearly 25% sits in the top ten. The study, taken as a whole, reports: CDR3 overlap between tissue and blood was very small. Above-expected tissue-blood divergence occurred in all gliomas, most in low-grade ones.

This clonotype was seen repeatedly, ten times or more. Antigen: not known. The germline CDR1 and CDR2 sequences are SNHLY and FYNNEI. The V end was cut by 3 bases, the J end by 0 bases, with 10 bases between. CDR3 length equals 15 residues. The receptor comes from a human donor with low-grade glioma or glioblastoma, undergoing nonglioma brain surgery, or in good health (not recorded which). The J gene is TRBJ2-3, the V gene TRBV2; weak D call: TRBD2 (5 bases). Input material: glioma tissue, nonneoplastic brain tissue, or PBMCs (not recorded which). The CDR3 DNA reads as TGTGCCAGCAGTGATCGGCGAGGGAGCACAGATACGCAGTATTTT. It yields the protein CASSDRRGSTDTQYF.